This TCR beta chain was recorded in a study of naive and memory T cell subsets. Study-wide points: Especially in CD8 cells, naive repertoires contained a few larger clonotypes, possibly CD45RA-re-expressing memory cells.

The length of the CDR3 is 13 residues. V shed 6 bases and J shed 1 base, with 9 bases lying between them. Germline V gene lookup returns CDR1 SEHNR and CDR2 FQNEAQ (reference sequence). On this clonotype itself: Its target is unknown.

An equimolar mix of two oligonucleotides served as the beta constant-region primer for TRBC1 and TRBC2. Four rounds of PCR amplified the ligated cDNA using nested alpha and beta constant-region primers plus SP2. Using its own MiXCR run on the UMI-ligation and nested PCR reads, TCRdb lists one record per CDR3 protein. The repertoire holds approximately 140,000 distinct CDR3 sequences, with about 20% as singletons. This clonotype originated in a human donor in good health. The sequencing input was naive CD8+ T cells from blood. The chain has TRBV7-9 and TRBJ1-1; D is ambiguous. Here the CDR3 DNA reads TGTGCCAGCAGTACGCCGGGGAACACTGAAGCTTTCTTT. Translating it yields CASSTPGNTEAFF.